The clone carrying this T cell receptor beta chain was seen a few times. Its specificity is unknown. Template switching created a universal primer site, and the cDNA included unique molecular identifiers. In TCRdb, the 5' RACE reads were re-called with MiXCR into one record per CDR3 protein. The table records just over 450,000 distinct CDR3 sequences, approximately 15% of them present only once. Trimming shortened V by 4 bases and J by 8 bases, and 15 bases separated the two germline ends. Germline CDR1 and CDR2: SEHNR and FQNEAQ (reference sequence). CDR3 length equals 14 residues. The sample is drawn from a study of identical twins. Findings of the study overall: Insertions were reduced in abundant cord blood beta clonotypes but not in memory repertoires.

This sample also belongs to another study, concerning yellow fever vaccine responses in identical twins.

The V call is TRBV7-9, the J call TRBJ2-1, with D possibly TRBD2 on 5 matching bases. Sequences were obtained from CD4+ T cells sorted from blood. The TCR originated in a woman aged 18-29 years in good health. The CDR3 sequence is CASSSPIAGHEQFF. The CDR3 nucleotides read TGTGCCAGCAGCTCCCCTATCGCGGGCCATGAGCAGTTCTTC.